The rows below give T cell receptor beta chains drawn from one sample of a study of T cell responses to AZD1222 COVID-19 vaccine. Sequencing used immunoSEQ multiplex PCR; TCRdb keeps in-frame clones, though not all of them. This table has about 270,000 clones, roughly 93% appearing once. This specimen consisted of peripheral blood, obtained 28 days after the second AZD1222 dose. These receptors were collected from an adult who received the AZD1222 COVID-19 vaccine. Each CDR3 is given with its conserved first and last residue. Fields, in order: clone size, J gene, V gene, D gene, CDR3 length, CDR3 DNA, CDR3 protein. D genes are given only for firm matches. Clone size is shown for a subset of rows, as once, few, many or a class of expanded clone.

>NA|TRBJ1-2|TRBV7-2|TRBD1|14
TGTGCCAGCAGCTTAGCGGCCAGGGGGCATGGCTACACCTTC
CASSLAARGHGYTF
>once|TRBJ2-1|TRBV5-1|NA|16
TGCGCCAGCAGCTTGGTAGGTGCGGGACCCTACAATGAGCAGTTCTTC
CASSLVGAGPYNEQFF
>NA|TRBJ2-7|TRBV11-2|TRBD1|14
TGTGCCAGCAACGAACAGGGGGCGACCTACGAGCAGTACTTC
CASNEQGATYEQYF
>NA|TRBJ2-5|TRBV7-2|NA|14
TGTGCCAGCAGCTCTCAAGAGGCCGGGGAGACCCAGTACTTC
CASSSQEAGETQYF
>NA|TRBJ1-2|TRBV28|NA|14
TGTGCCAGCAGTCGGGCCGCACCCAACTATGGCTACACCTTC
CASSRAAPNYGYTF
>NA|TRBJ2-7|TRBV28|NA|14
TGTGCCACCGATAGGGGGTCCCCAACCTACGAGCAGTACTTC
CATDRGSPTYEQYF
>NA|TRBJ1-1|TRBV2|NA|14
TGTGCCAGTGCACGGGACACTAAAGGGACTGAAGCTTTCTTT
CASARDTKGTEAFF
>NA|TRBJ2-3|TRBV6-5|NA|14
TGTGCCAGCATGGGCCCCCGGGGCACAGATACGCAGTATTTT
CASMGPRGTDTQYF
>few|TRBJ2-3|TRBV6-1|TRBD1|16
TGTGCCAGCAGTGAGAGACAGGGAATTAATCGGGATACGCAGTATTTT
CASSERQGINRDTQYF
>NA|TRBJ1-1|TRBV4-1|NA|15
TGCGCCAGCAGCCAAGAGTACAGGGAGGAGACTGAAGCTTTCTTT
CASSQEYREETEAFF
>once|TRBJ2-2|TRBV7-9|TRBD1|16
TGTGCCAGCAGCTCAAGGGACAGGGGGTACACCGGGGAGCTGTTTTTT
CASSSRDRGYTGELFF
>NA|TRBJ1-6|TRBV2|TRBD1|14
TGTGCCAGCAGCGCCGACAGGGGCAATTCACCCCTCCACTTT
CASSADRGNSPLHF
>NA|TRBJ1-5|TRBV24-1|NA|16
TGTGCCACCAGTGATGCTTCGGGGGGTAGCAATCAGCCCCAGCATTTT
CATSDASGGSNQPQHF
>NA|TRBJ2-1|TRBV24-1|TRBD1|18
TGTGCCACCAGTGATCCTAACCTTGACAGGGGATCCTACAATGAGCAGTTCTTC
CATSDPNLDRGSYNEQFF
>NA|TRBJ1-5|TRBV10-1|NA|15
TGCGCCAGCAGGAAGCCGGGCCAGGGTGGGGGTCCCCAGCATTTT
CASRKPGQGGGPQHF
>NA|TRBJ1-1|TRBV11-2|NA|13
TGTGCCAGCAGAAGGGATCTGAACACTGAAGCTTTCTTT
CASRRDLNTEAFF
>NA|TRBJ1-6|TRBV18|NA|13
TGTGCCAGCTTTTCAGAGCTGACTTCACCCCTCCACTTT
CASFSELTSPLHF
>NA|TRBJ2-7|TRBV7-2|NA|13
TGTGCCAGCAGCTTAGGCGGTACCTACGAGCAGTACTTC
CASSLGGTYEQYF
>NA|TRBJ1-3|TRBV19|NA|14
TGTGCCAGTACGGAGTCGCCATCGGGGAACACCATATATTTT
CASTESPSGNTIYF
>NA|TRBJ2-7|TRBV28|NA|15
TGTGCCAGCAGTATTGGCCTACGGGTTTCCTACGAGCAGTACTTC
CASSIGLRVSYEQYF
>NA|TRBJ1-6|TRBV9|TRBD1|15
TGTGCCAGCAGCCCAACGACAGGGCCTAATTCACCCCTCCACTTT
CASSPTTGPNSPLHF
>NA|TRBJ2-7|TRBV28|TRBD1|15
TGTGCCAGCAGCCCCCTCGGACAGGCCACCTACGAGCAGTACTTC
CASSPLGQATYEQYF
>NA|TRBJ2-3|TRBV3-1/TRBV3-2|TRBD2|20
TGTGCCAGCAGCCAAGTCCTTCCGGGACTAGCGGGGGGTTGGACAGATACGCAGTATTTT
CASSQVLPGLAGGWTDTQYF
>NA|TRBJ1-1|TRBV18|NA|15
TGTGCCAGCTCACCAAGGAGGGACCTGAACACTGAAGCTTTCTTT
CASSPRRDLNTEAFF
>NA|TRBJ2-1|TRBV4-1|TRBD2|19
TGCGCCAGCAGCCAAGATAGCCGACTAGCGGGAGGGTCCCACAATGAGCAGTTCTTC
CASSQDSRLAGGSHNEQFF
>NA|TRBJ2-3|TRBV19|TRBD2|19
TGTGCCAGTAGTATTCTGAGGGGTAGCGGGCTGGGGATCGCAGATACGCAGTATTTT
CASSILRGSGLGIADTQYF
>NA|TRBJ2-3|TRBV29-1|NA|13
TGCAGCGTTGGCCCGGGGAAAAGAGATACGCAGTATTTT
CSVGPGKRDTQYF
>NA|TRBJ2-3|TRBV6-6|NA|12
TGTGCCAGCAAACTTACCACAGATACGCAGTATTTT
CASKLTTDTQYF
>NA|TRBJ2-1|TRBV11-2|NA|15
TGTGCCAGCAGCTCCTTGAGACGTCGTTTCAATGAGCAGTTCTTC
CASSSLRRRFNEQFF
>once|TRBJ1-2|TRBV5-5|NA|14
TGTGCCAGCAGCTGGGACCCGTCCAGCTATGGCTACACCTTC
CASSWDPSSYGYTF
>NA|TRBJ1-2|TRBV3-1/TRBV3-2|NA|14
TGTGCCAGCAGCCAAGAGTCCCGGGGCTATGGCTACACCTTC
CASSQESRGYGYTF
>NA|TRBJ1-5|TRBV12-3/TRBV12-4|NA|13
TGTGCCAGCAGTTTGATGACGGAACAGCCCCAGCATTTT
CASSLMTEQPQHF